This T cell receptor (beta chain) comes out of a study of Ad26.COV2.S vaccination and SARS-CoV-2 variants. About this clone itself: The antigen remains unidentified.

The method was immunoSEQ multiplex PCR; TCRdb's version includes in-frame clones alone and lacks a portion of them. Here the sample spans about 480,000 clones, 87% being singletons. V gave up 4 bases and J gave up 6 bases, with 15 bases separating them. This CDR3 spans 14 amino acids. Germline lookup yields CDR1 SGHNT and CDR2 YENEEA. General study results and limits: After vaccination, reports described spike-specific CD8+ and CD4+ T cell responses as showing substantial breadth. Participants in the vaccine arm had higher spike-specific TCR breadth; placebo recipients had lower.

Treatment described: 15 to 20 received Ad26.COV2.S at low or high dose, single or two shots; a few received placebo; per-sample allocation not given. The study sampled participants on day 63 after the first vaccine or placebo injection. The material was peripheral blood, obtained in a trial of Ad26.COV2.S vaccine versus placebo. The V call is TRBV11-3, the J call TRBJ2-5; D assignment may be TRBD1 or TRBD2 (5 bases each). The source of this sequence is a person aged 18-60 years who received the Ad26.COV2.S COVID-19 vaccine or a placebo. CDR3 in amino acids: CASSSGASQQTQYF. In nucleotides, the CDR3 is TGTGCCAGCAGCTCCGGGGCCTCTCAACAGACCCAGTACTTC. Full variable domain (remainder filled in from reference TRBV11-3 and TRBJ2-5): EAGVVQSPRYKIIEKKQPVAFWCNPISGHNTLYWYLQNLGQGPELLIRYENEEAVDDSQLPKDRFSAERLKGVDSTLKIQPAELGDSAVYLCASSSGASQQTQYFGPGTRLLVL.